These 2 T cell receptor beta chains came from one sample sequenced in a study of PD-1 blockade in classical Hodgkin lymphoma. TCRdb's table, derived via immunoSEQ multiplex PCR, lists solely in-frame clones and lacks some. The sample lists about 58,000 clones, around 93% occurring once. There was relapse after autologous stem cell transplantation in every patient, and there was variation in brentuximab vedotin exposure. The source material was peripheral blood mononuclear cells (PBMCs), sampled before the second cycle of nivolumab. These receptors were obtained from a human donor with classical Hodgkin lymphoma.

The rearrangement joins TRBV2 to TRBJ2-1; TRBD2 might be the D (6 bases). CDR3 length equals 14 residues. V was cut by 7 bases and J by 7 bases, with 17 bases left in between. Germline V gives CDR1 SNHLY, CDR2 FYNNEI. The CDR3 DNA reads as TGTGCCAGCAAGGAGGGGAGCCCGTTGAATGAGCAGTTCTTC. It yields the protein CASKEGSPLNEQFF.

The rearrangement joins TRBV4-2 to TRBJ2-1, with TRBD1 as a possible D gene (5 bases). This CDR3 has 16 amino acids. V shed 1 base and J shed 4 bases, with 14 bases lying between them. Germline V gives CDR1 LGHNA, CDR2 YNFKEQ. As DNA, the CDR3 is TGTGCCAGCAGCCAAGTCGTAAGGGGCCGGTACAATGAGCAGTTCTTC. Amino acid sequence: CASSQVVRGRYNEQFF.